This entry lists 5 T cell receptor beta chains sequenced from one sample in a study of CD8 T cells in ankylosing spondylitis. TCRdb fed the 5' RACE reads into MiXCR, producing one record per CDR3 protein. The sample has about 240,000 distinct CDR3 sequences, roughly 8.6% seen once; the top ten hold approximately 6.2%. The specimen sequenced was blood, either unsorted or a sorted T cell fraction (not recorded which). The receptor set was obtained from a male donor with ankylosing spondylitis or in good health (not recorded which).

This chain uses TRBV9 with TRBJ2-7; possibly TRBD1 or TRBD2 for D (5 bases each). The V gene lost 4 bases and the J gene lost 1 base, with 9 bases spanning the gap. The CDR3 runs 13 residues. The germline V gene has CDR1 SGDLS and CDR2 YYNGEE. The CDR3 spells CASSREGSYEQYF. CDR3 nucleotides: TGTGCCAGCAGCCGTGAGGGGTCCTACGAGCAGTACTTC.

This clonotype was recorded at least ten times. V and J are TRBV25-1 and TRBJ1-3; D is unclear. Trimming shortened V by 4 bases and J by 2 bases, and 12 bases separated the two germline ends. Germline values: CDR1 MGHDK, CDR2 SYGVNS. CDR3 size: 15 residues. Here the CDR3 reads CASSAEGGTGNTIYF. As DNA, the CDR3 is TGTGCCAGCAGTGCCGAGGGCGGTACTGGAAACACCATATATTTT.

Ten or more counts support this clonotype. This sequence joins TRBV3-1 and TRBJ1-2; a weak D match, TRBD1 (5 bases). The CDR3 runs to 13 residues. V was cut by 3 bases and J by 8 bases, with 13 bases left in between. Germline CDR1 is LGHDT and CDR2 is YNNKEL (reference sequence). The CDR3 nucleotides are TGTGCCAGCAGCCAGCAGGGAGGGATCGGCTACACCTTC. Translated, it gives CASSQQGGIGYTF.

This clonotype was seen at least ten times. The chain links TRBV20-1 to TRBJ2-3; D is possibly TRBD2 (5 bases). From germline, CDR1 is DFQATT and CDR2 SNEGSKA (reference sequence). The V end lost 1 base, the J end lost 0 bases, and 11 bases lay between the germline ends. CDR3 length: 15 residues. The CDR3 loop is CSARVEGASTDTQYF. The CDR3 DNA reads TGCAGTGCTAGAGTTGAGGGTGCTAGCACAGATACGCAGTATTTT.

This clonotype was observed a few times. This chain connects TRBV5-1 to TRBJ2-7; TRBD2 matches at 12 bases. Trimming took 2 bases from V and 6 from J; bases not matched to a gene: 6. This CDR3 has 15 amino acids. Germline V gene sequence: CDR1 SGHRS, CDR2 YFSETQ. CDR3 DNA sequence: TGCGCCAGCAGCTTACTAGCGGGAGGTCCTCCCGAGCAGTACTTC. Translation: CASSLLAGGPPEQYF.